This T cell receptor beta chain emerged from a study of human T cells and chemical hapten exposure. Study-wide results and caveats: There was a positive correlation between PT1 expanded TCR counts and patch test score.

CDR3 size: 15 residues. The junction had 4 bases not matched to a gene; V was cut back by 4 bases and J by 4 bases. Many counts were recorded for this clonotype. Its antigen is undetermined. Documented time point: patch test 2, 6 weeks after DPC sensitization. Treatment of the sample: therapeutic diphenylcyclopropenone sensitization with weekly scalp DPC. As the library was built, unique molecular identifiers were attached to individual cDNA molecules. TCRdb re-called the RACE reads through MiXCR, storing one row per CDR3 protein. Of about 84,000 distinct CDR3 sequences listed, more than 9% are singletons.

The source material was whole blood, sampled in connection with sensitization to the hapten diphenylcyclopropenone (DPC). The chain employs TRBV12-3 or TRBV12-4 and TRBJ2-7, with 13 bases that match TRBD2. The TCR comes from a woman aged 50 to 65 with alopecia areata. Some clones in this sample may be carry-over from other donors' samples. CDR3 DNA sequence: TGTGCCAGCAGTTCTCGGACTAGCGGGAGATACGAGCAGTACTTC. This translates into CASSSRTSGRYEQYF.